This entry features one T cell receptor beta chain sequence. These data come from a study of blood T cell repertoires in COVID-19. This CDR3 comprises 15 residues. CDR1 is SGHTA and CDR2 is FQGNSA in the germline V gene. J gave up 4 bases and V 5 bases, and 5 bases lay outside the gene matches. In the original processing: The authors estimated nucleated cell counts from reference gene primer amplification. Assay used: immunoSEQ multiplex PCR; TCRdb lists only in-frame clones, some missing. V and J calls and clone size are as listed in that table; D and trimming were resolved from the DNA. The table lists 200,000 to 250,000 clones, roughly four fifths of them singletons, with around 3.5% in the top ten.

The clonotype was recovered from a woman younger than 30 with acute or convalescent COVID-19. Input material: peripheral blood. V and J are TRBV7-2 and TRBJ2-1, with TRBD2 matching over 10 bases. This chain's CDR3 is CASSDTSGIYNEQFF. The CDR3 bases are TGTGCCAGCAGCGACACTAGCGGGATATACAATGAGCAGTTCTTC.